The 26 T cell receptor beta chains given below trace back to one sample, sequenced in a study of T cells in Graves' hyperthyroidism and ophthalmopathy (dated by TCRdb to the late 2010s). The library relied on multiplex PCR. Instrument used: Illumina HiSeq 2000. The TCR beta CDR3 regions were amplified from RNA transcripts. The first round of RT-PCR for the TCR CDR3 was performed with the HTBI primer set and the Qiagen OneStep RT-PCR kit. Using fastp trimming at Q25 and MiXCR clonotype assembly, TCRdb reanalyzed the public sequencing data and kept in-frame beta chains. Rows with one shared CDR3 protein collapse into an entry with the most common genes and DNA. The sample yields roughly 530,000 distinct CDR3 sequences; about a sixth were counted once. The top ten clones comprise approximately 16% of the sample. What was sequenced was blood. All receptors come from a woman aged 18-29 years with Graves' ophthalmopathy.

This clonotype was recorded at least ten times. This sequence joins TRBV11-2 and TRBJ2-7, with TRBD2 matching 9 bases. Germline assignment: CDR1 SGHAT and CDR2 FQNNGV. Unmatched junction bases numbered 8, after V lost 8 bases and J lost 3 bases. The CDR3 length is 14 residues. The CDR3 DNA follows: TGTGCCAGCTCCCAGCGGGAGGAGTTCTACGAGCAGTACTTC. Residues: CASSQREEFYEQYF.

This clonotype was seen a handful of times. The chain carries TRBV5-1 and TRBJ1-1; 8 positions match TRBD1. Per germline, CDR1 SGHRS and CDR2 YFSETQ. CDR3 length: 13 amino acids. The J segment lost 5 bases and the V segment lost 7 bases, leaving 7 bases of the junction unmatched. The CDR3 here is CASGQGPGTEAFF. In DNA form, the CDR3 reads TGCGCCAGCGGACAGGGCCCGGGTACTGAAGCTTTCTTT.

This chain joins TRBV2 and TRBJ1-1, with unresolved D. The germline V gene has CDR1 SNHLY and CDR2 FYNNEI. V was clipped by 1 base and J by 8 bases, with 11 bases between them. This CDR3 has 13 residues. The CDR3 region is CASSEGRGGEAFF. The DNA for the CDR3 is TGTGCCAGCAGTGAAGGTCGGGGAGGGGAAGCTTTCTTT.

The table lists this clonotype with many counts. The gene calls are TRBV28 and TRBJ1-2, with unresolved D. Germline CDR1 and CDR2: MDHEN and SYDVKM. Trimming shortened V by 5 bases and J by 2 bases, and 12 bases separated the two germline ends. The CDR3 runs 14 residues. The chain's CDR3 is CASSIGAENYGYTF. CDR3 in DNA: TGTGCCAGCAGTATAGGTGCGGAGAACTATGGCTACACCTTC.

The table lists this clonotype with many counts. The rearrangement joins TRBV10-3 to TRBJ2-3, with a tentative D call TRBD1 (5 bases). The CDR3 runs to 15 residues. Germline V gives CDR1 ENHRY, CDR2 SYGVKD. The ends were cut back, 8 bases at V and 6 bases at J, with 21 bases in the middle. The CDR3, as DNA: TGTGCCATCTCAAACCGCAGGGTGTTAGCCGATACGCAGTATTTT. It yields the protein CAISNRRVLADTQYF.

This chain joins TRBV11-2 and TRBJ2-1; D is ambiguous. V shed 1 base and J shed 16 bases, with 14 bases lying between them. Germline V gene sequence: CDR1 SGHAT, CDR2 FQNNGV. The CDR3 contains 12 residues. The chain's CDR3 is CASSLGHPGLFF. The CDR3, as DNA: TGTGCCAGCAGCTTAGGACATCCCGGTCTATTCTTC.

J is TRBJ1-4 and V is TRBV6-1; no reliable D call. V was cut by 4 bases and J by 4 bases, with 10 bases left in between. Germline CDR1 MNHNS, CDR2 SASEGT. The CDR3 runs 14 residues. CDR3 protein: CASSVNFLNEKLFF. CDR3 nucleotide sequence: TGTGCCAGCAGTGTAAACTTCCTTAATGAAAAACTGTTTTTT.

This clonotype was recorded many times. The chain recombines TRBV28 with TRBJ1-2; the D is unclear. Germline-derived CDR1 and CDR2 are MDHEN and SYDVKM. Between the trimmed V and J ends, which lost 2 bases and 2 bases, there was a span of 12 bases. CDR3 length equals 15 residues. In nucleotides, the CDR3 is TGTGCCAGCAGTTTACCCGGGCCCCAGAACTATGGCTACACCTTC. Protein: CASSLPGPQNYGYTF.

This clonotype was picked up many times. The V gene is TRBV3-1, the J gene TRBJ1-2; 8 nucleotides agree with TRBD1. The germline V gene encodes CDR1 LGHDT and CDR2 YNNKEL (reference sequence). This CDR3 comprises 14 residues. Losses at the gene ends were 4 bases for V and 2 bases for J; bases not matched to a gene: 3. The CDR3 loop reads CASSPRQGNYGYTF. The CDR3 DNA is TGTGCCAGCAGCCCTCGACAGGGGAACTATGGCTACACCTTC.

This clonotype was seen at least ten times. V usage is TRBV24-1 and J usage is TRBJ2-3, with D perhaps matching TRBD2 (6 bases). CDR3 length equals 15 residues. Germline V lookup: CDR1 KGHDR, CDR2 SFDVKD. The V gene lost 7 bases and the J gene lost 0 bases, with 13 bases spanning the gap. In DNA, the CDR3 is TGTGCCACCAGGAAAGGTGGAGGGAGCACAGATACGCAGTATTTT. Its protein product is CATRKGGGSTDTQYF.

The V call is TRBV7-3, the J call TRBJ2-6; the match to TRBD1 covers 10 bases. V lost 4 bases, J lost 0 bases, and 0 bases stayed unmatched. Germline CDR1 SGHTA, CDR2 FQGTGA. The CDR3 extends over 16 amino acids. This chain's CDR3 is CASSWTGGSGANVLTF. The CDR3 coding sequence is TGTGCCAGCAGCTGGACAGGGGGCTCTGGGGCCAACGTCCTGACTTTC. Supplemented by reference TRBV7-3 and TRBJ2-6, the full variable domain reads GAGVSQTPSNKVTEKGKYVELRCDPISGHTALYWYRQSLGQGPEFLIYFQGTGAADDSGLPNDRFFAVRPEGSVSTLKIQRTERGDSAVYLCASSWTGGSGANVLTFGAGSRLTVL.

The CDR3 nucleotides read TGTGCCAGCAGTGAATACCAAGACGCGAGTCAGCCCCAGCATTTT. Protein: CASSEYQDASQPQHF. The genes are TRBV25-1 and TRBJ1-5; no firm D call. The CDR3 extends over 15 amino acids. From germline, CDR1 is MGHDK and CDR2 SYGVNS. Trimming left V 0 bases short and J 6 bases short, with 12 bases between. The full variable domain, its missing parts supplied by reference TRBV25-1 and TRBJ1-5, is EADIYQTPRYLVIGTGKKITLECSQTMGHDKMYWYQQDPGMELHLIHYSYGVNSTEKGDLSSESTVSRIRTEHFPLTLESARPSHTSQYLCASSEYQDASQPQHFGDGTRLSIL.

This clonotype was recorded many times. The chain is built from TRBV7-9 and TRBJ2-5; D not certain. Trimming shortened V by 1 base and J by 2 bases, and 11 bases separated the two germline ends. Germline-derived CDR1 and CDR2 are SEHNR and FQNEAQ (reference sequence). This CDR3 has 15 amino acids. The CDR3 region is CASSLVPSEQETQYF. Written as DNA, the CDR3 is TGTGCCAGCAGCTTAGTACCGTCAGAGCAAGAGACCCAGTACTTC. Full variable domain (outside the CDR3, taken from reference TRBV7-9 and TRBJ2-5): DTGVSQNPRHKITKRGQNVTFRCDPISEHNRLYWYRQTLGQGPEFLTYFQNEAQLEKSRLLSDRFSAERPKGSFSTLEIQRTEQGDSAMYLCASSLVPSEQETQYFGPGTRLLVL.

This clonotype has a count of ten or more. V is TRBV5-6 and J is TRBJ2-7, with D possibly matching TRBD1 (6 bases). Trimming removed 0 bases from V and 7 bases from J, with 8 bases in between. The CDR3 covers 12 residues. Germline-derived CDR1 and CDR2 are SGHDT and YYEEEE. CDR3 bases: TGTGCCAGCAGCTTGGAGGACAGAGAGCAGTACTTC. Its protein is CASSLEDREQYF. Complete variable domain (other parts from reference TRBV5-6 and TRBJ2-7): DAGVTQSPTHLIKTRGQQVTLRCSPKSGHDTVSWYQQALGQGPQFIFQYYEEEERQRGNFPDRFSGHQFPNYSSELNVNALLLGDSALYLCASSLEDREQYFGPGTRLTVT.

Many counts were recorded for this clonotype. The chain employs TRBV27 and TRBJ2-7; D might be TRBD2 (5 bases). With 3 bases removed from V and 6 bases from J, the gap between germline ends came to 15 bases. This CDR3 contains 14 residues. Per the germline V gene, CDR1 is MNHEY and CDR2 is SMNVEV (reference sequence). CDR3 DNA sequence: TGTGCCAGCAGTTTGTCTACAGTCGAGGGCGAGCAGTACTTC. Protein: CASSLSTVEGEQYF.

Comment on this clonotype: A much larger clone differs from this one at a single base, so this may be a read error. The chain joins TRBV20-1 to TRBJ2-1; 9 bases line up with TRBD2. The CDR3 loop spans 18 amino acids. Germline-derived CDR1 and CDR2 are DFQATT and SNEGSKA (reference sequence). This chain's CDR3 is CNARSFRGRDRSYNEQFF. The CDR3 DNA is TGCAATGCTAGATCTTTCCGCGGGAGGGACCGCTCCTACAATGAGCAGTTCTTC.

The sample holds many counts of this clonotype. J is TRBJ2-1 and V is TRBV20-1; 9 bases map to TRBD2. The CDR3 loop spans 16 amino acids. Germline loops: CDR1 DFQATT, CDR2 SNEGSKA (reference sequence). The ends lost 0 bases at V and 6 bases at J; junction bases unmatched: 9. CDR3 in DNA: TGCAGTGCTAGAGAAGGGACTAGCATCCCTTCCAATGAGCAGTTCTTC. Translation gives CSAREGTSIPSNEQFF.

Turning to this clonotype: A clone one base away is much larger, so this may be a read error. The gene calls are TRBV7-9 and TRBJ2-7, with D perhaps matching TRBD2 (6 bases). V lost 8 bases to trimming and J lost 1 base, with 18 bases between them. Looked up from germline, CDR1 is SEHNR and CDR2 is FQNEAQ (reference sequence). This CDR3 is 15 amino acids long. The CDR3 here is CASSLAGSRSYEQYF. The CDR3 nucleotides are TGTGCCAGCTCCTTGGCCGGGAGTAGATCCTACGAGCAGTACTTC.

The chain has TRBV5-1 and TRBJ2-4; TRBD1 matches at 9 bases. The CDR3 loop spans 18 amino acids. Germline V lookup: CDR1 SGHRS, CDR2 YFSETQ. V gave up 4 bases and J gave up 4 bases; unmatched junction bases: 15. CDR3 DNA sequence: TGCGCCAGCAGCCCCAGAGCCCCGGGACAGGGCGTAAAAAACATTCAGTACTTC. Its translation: CASSPRAPGQGVKNIQYF.

Ten or more counts support this clonotype. The genes are TRBV3-1 and TRBJ2-1; D possibly corresponds to TRBD2 (5 bases). The germline CDR1 and CDR2 sequences are LGHDT and YNNKEL (reference sequence). Trimming removed 0 bases at V and 2 bases at J, with 11 bases between. CDR3 length: 16 residues. CDR3: CASSQDTLAPYNEQFF. In DNA, the CDR3 is TGTGCCAGCAGCCAAGATACCCTAGCACCCTACAATGAGCAGTTCTTC.

This clonotype was observed at least ten times. The chain carries TRBV12-3 or TRBV12-4 and TRBJ1-1; TRBD1 matches at 10 bases. The CDR3 consists of 15 residues. J was trimmed by 4 bases and V by 5 bases; bases with no gene match: 7. CDR3 in DNA: TGTGCCAGCAGTACCGAGACAGGGGGCTTCACTGAAGCTTTCTTT. Amino acids: CASSTETGGFTEAFF.

The sample holds many counts of this clonotype. V usage is TRBV7-3 and J usage is TRBJ2-4, with a tentative D call TRBD2 (5 bases). CDR3 size: 13 residues. Trimming cost V 5 bases and J 6 bases, with 11 bases left between them. Germline V gene lookup returns CDR1 SGHTA and CDR2 FQGTGA. The CDR3 DNA sequence: TGTGCCAGCAGCCCAGGACTCGGAAACATTCAGTACTTC. Translating gives CASSPGLGNIQYF.

At least ten counts were recorded for this clonotype. The V and J genes are TRBV6-1 and TRBJ1-2; D remains ambiguous. Trimming took 0 bases from V and 4 from J, leaving 9 bases between them. The CDR3 totals 14 residues. Germline CDR1 and CDR2: MNHNS and SASEGT. CDR3 protein: CASSEAGNLYGYTF. CDR3 in DNA: TGTGCCAGCAGTGAAGCAGGTAACCTCTATGGCTACACCTTC.

The CDR3 reads CASRLKGGAYEQYF. The DNA of the CDR3 is TGCGCCAGCAGACTGAAGGGGGGGGCCTACGAGCAGTACTTC. The V and J genes are TRBV5-1 and TRBJ2-7; TRBD2 might be the D (7 bases). The V gene's germline CDR1 is SGHRS and CDR2 YFSETQ. The CDR3 extends over 14 amino acids. With 5 bases removed from V and 2 bases from J, the gap between germline ends came to 14 bases.

The J gene is TRBJ1-2, the V gene TRBV3-1, with D tentatively TRBD1 (5 bases). Trimming took 0 bases from V and 5 from J, leaving 10 bases between them. The CDR3 length is 14 residues. Germline V gene sequence: CDR1 LGHDT, CDR2 YNNKEL (reference sequence). The CDR3 DNA is TGTGCCAGCAGCCAAGAGGCCGAGGGGTATGGCTACACCTTC. This translates into CASSQEAEGYGYTF.

The sample holds a few counts of this clonotype. This rearrangement joins TRBV2 to TRBJ2-1; 7 nucleotides line up with TRBD2. V gave up 3 bases and J gave up 7 bases; unmatched junction bases: 9. Germline loops: CDR1 SNHLY, CDR2 FYNNEI. The CDR3 runs 15 residues. The CDR3 reads CASSDSLAAYNEQFF. Here the CDR3 DNA reads TGTGCCAGCAGTGATTCGCTAGCGGCTTATAATGAGCAGTTCTTC. Looking up the rest from reference TRBV2 and TRBJ2-1 gives the full variable domain: EPEVTQTPSHQVTQMGQEVILRCVPISNHLYFYWYRQILGQKVEFLVSFYNNEISEKSEIFDDQFSVERPDGSNFTLKIRSTKLEDSAMYFCASSDSLAAYNEQFFGPGTRLTVL.